Listed below are T cell receptor beta chains from one sample, sequenced in a study of CD8+CD57+ T cells in acquired aplastic anemia. MiXCR, applied by TCRdb to the reads, yields one record per CDR3 protein. The data show about 110,000 distinct CDR3 sequences, under 60% seen once. Sequencing was performed on sorted CD4+, CD8+, or CD8+CD57+ T cells (not recorded which) from PBMCs. Receptors were obtained from a human donor in good health, serving as a control. CDR3s include the opening cysteine and the closing phenylalanine or tryptophan. D genes are given only for firm matches. Clone size is given for some rows only: seen once, a few or many times, or a class if the clone is expanded.

j_gene: TRBJ2-7; abundance: .; d_gene: TRBD2; v_gene: TRBV3-1; CDR3aa: CASSQGSSGELGRYF; CDR3nt: TGTGCCAGCAGCCAAGGGAGTAGCGGGGAGTTAGGGCGGTACTTC
j_gene: TRBJ1-1; abundance: .; d_gene: TRBD1; v_gene: TRBV7-3; CDR3aa: CASSLGTGGGTEAFF; CDR3nt: TGTGCCAGCAGCTTAGGGACAGGGGGCGGCACTGAAGCTTTCTTT
j_gene: TRBJ2-7; abundance: many; d_gene: TRBD2; v_gene: TRBV5-6; CDR3aa: CASSLFGGGSYEQYF; CDR3nt: TGTGCCAGCAGCTTGTTTGGGGGGGGGTCCTACGAGCAGTACTTC
j_gene: TRBJ1-2; abundance: many; d_gene: .; v_gene: TRBV7-2; CDR3aa: CASSPSRGNNYGYTF; CDR3nt: TGTGCCAGCAGCCCAAGTCGGGGTAATAACTATGGCTACACCTTC
j_gene: TRBJ2-5; abundance: medium-sized; d_gene: TRBD1; v_gene: TRBV2; CDR3aa: CAQGNGVQYF; CDR3nt: TGTGCACAGGGGAACGGCGTCCAGTACTTC
j_gene: TRBJ2-7; abundance: many; d_gene: .; v_gene: TRBV24-1; CDR3aa: CATSDSQGYEQYF; CDR3nt: TGTGCCACCAGTGATTCACAGGGCTACGAGCAGTACTTC
j_gene: TRBJ2-7; abundance: .; d_gene: TRBD2; v_gene: TRBV29-1; CDR3aa: CSVGLAGTYEQYF; CDR3nt: TGCAGCGTTGGGTTAGCGGGGACCTACGAGCAGTACTTC
j_gene: TRBJ2-1; abundance: .; d_gene: TRBD2; v_gene: TRBV10-3; CDR3aa: CASSYPTRAGDDEQFF; CDR3nt: TGTGCCAGCAGTTACCCAACCAGAGCGGGGGACGATGAGCAGTTCTTC
j_gene: TRBJ1-6; abundance: many; d_gene: TRBD1; v_gene: TRBV6-1; CDR3aa: CASSRTRTGDSPLHF; CDR3nt: TGTGCCAGCAGCCGCACCCGGACAGGGGACTCACCCCTCCACTTT
j_gene: TRBJ2-1; abundance: few; d_gene: .; v_gene: TRBV19; CDR3aa: CATGPYGGEQFF; CDR3nt: TGTGCCACAGGACCATACGGAGGTGAGCAGTTCTTC
j_gene: TRBJ1-2; abundance: .; d_gene: .; v_gene: TRBV15; CDR3aa: CATSSTWGYTF; CDR3nt: TGTGCCACCAGCAGTACTTGGGGCTACACCTTC
j_gene: TRBJ2-7; abundance: few; d_gene: TRBD2; v_gene: TRBV25-1; CDR3aa: CASSLSGGDEQYF; CDR3nt: TGTGCCAGCAGTCTCAGCGGGGGGGACGAGCAGTACTTC
j_gene: TRBJ1-1; abundance: many; d_gene: .; v_gene: TRBV5-5; CDR3aa: CASSIWGDTEAFF; CDR3nt: TGTGCCAGCAGCATTTGGGGGGACACTGAAGCTTTCTTT